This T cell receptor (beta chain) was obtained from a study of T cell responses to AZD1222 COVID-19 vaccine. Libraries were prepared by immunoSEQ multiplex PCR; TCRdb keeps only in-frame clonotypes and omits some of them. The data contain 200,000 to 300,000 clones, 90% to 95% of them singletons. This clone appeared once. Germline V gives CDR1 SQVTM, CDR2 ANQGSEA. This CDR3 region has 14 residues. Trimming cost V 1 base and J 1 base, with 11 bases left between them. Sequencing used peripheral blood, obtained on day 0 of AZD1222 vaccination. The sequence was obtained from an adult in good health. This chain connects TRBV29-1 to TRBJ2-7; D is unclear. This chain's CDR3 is CSVEGQSESYEQYF. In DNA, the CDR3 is TGCAGCGTTGAAGGGCAGTCGGAGTCCTACGAGCAGTACTTC.